Sequencing of this T cell receptor (beta chain) was carried out in a study of blood T cell repertoires in COVID-19. Study at large: The United States, Italy and Spain supplied acute and convalescent COVID-19 samples. Sample material is recorded as cDNA or gDNA derived from T cells, B-cell-depleted T cells, or PBMCs.

Authors' data handling: The assay estimated nucleated cells by amplifying reference gene primers. This table comes from immunoSEQ multiplex PCR, and its TCRdb copy is limited to in-frame clones, with some not included. The D gene and trimming were derived from the DNA, and the V and J assignments and clone size from that table. The table includes about 240,000 clones, roughly 80% detected once. Patients from Seattle were sampled longitudinally, starting during active infection. V lost 3 bases to trimming and J lost 4 bases; unmatched junction nucleotides: 10. This CDR3 spans 16 amino acids. CDR1 is LNHDA and CDR2 is SQIVND in the germline V gene (reference sequence).

This chain joins TRBV19 and TRBJ2-7; 9 nucleotides line up with TRBD1. This clonotype originated in a woman of 80 years or more with COVID-19, enrolled during active disease. The sequenced sample consisted of peripheral blood. The CDR3 reads CASSIAGTGIQYEQYF. CDR3 nucleotides: TGTGCCAGTAGTATTGCTGGGACAGGGATTCAATACGAGCAGTACTTC.